This is a list of T cell receptor beta chains from one sample in a study of T cell repertoires in cytomegalovirus infection. From the reads, TCRdb called clonotypes with MiXCR, one entry per CDR3 protein. The sample lists approximately 500,000 distinct CDR3 sequences; about 15% were seen once. The sequenced sample consisted of CD8+ T cells from PBMCs. All receptors derive from a human donor in good health (CMV status not recorded). Some clones in this sample may be carry-over from other donors' samples. The CDR3 runs from the conserved cysteine through the conserved F or W. A D gene is named only where the DNA matches it firmly. The size entry is marked missing in some rows and otherwise reads once, few, many or a size class.

many | NA | TRBJ2-2 | TRBV7-6 | CASSLSGQRTTGELFF | TGTGCCAGCAGCTTATCAGGACAGCGCACCACCGGGGAGCTGTTTTTT
once | TRBD1 | TRBJ2-2 | TRBV6-5 | CASSYYSTGDTGELFF | TGTGCCAGCAGTTACTACAGCACAGGGGATACCGGGGAGCTGTTTTTT
NA | TRBD2 | TRBJ2-3 | TRBV28 | CASSPTILAGGIDTQYF | TGTGCCAGCAGTCCTACTATACTAGCGGGAGGGATCGATACGCAGTATTTT
NA | TRBD2 | TRBJ2-3 | TRBV20-1 | CSARDPRGAGGGTDTQYF | TGCAGTGCTAGAGATCCCCGAGGAGCGGGAGGAGGCACAGATACGCAGTATTTT
many | TRBD1 | TRBJ2-4 | TRBV10-3 | CAISESQEDREFKNIQYF | TGTGCCATCAGTGAGTCCCAAGAAGACAGGGAATTCAAAAACATTCAGTACTTC
NA | NA | TRBJ2-1 | TRBV20-1 | CSARGAGRNEQFF | TGCAGTGCTAGGGGGGCCGGCAGGAATGAGCAGTTCTTC
many | NA | TRBJ1-1 | TRBV10-3 | CAIRTQGRGTEAFF | TGTGCCATCAGAACGCAGGGCCGAGGCACTGAAGCTTTCTTT
few | NA | TRBJ1-2 | TRBV12-3/TRBV12-4 | CASRPLSGGVYGYTF | TGTGCCAGCAGGCCTCTATCGGGGGGAGTTTATGGCTACACCTTC
NA | NA | TRBJ1-1 | TRBV19 | CASIDRQIMNTEAFF | TGTGCCAGTATCGACCGACAGATCATGAACACTGAAGCTTTCTTT
NA | TRBD2 | TRBJ2-3 | TRBV28 | CASSLSTSGATDTQYF | TGTGCCAGCAGTTTATCTACTAGCGGGGCCACAGATACGCAGTATTTT
few | NA | TRBJ1-2 | TRBV3-1 | CASSPTTNYGYTF | TGTGCCAGCAGCCCGACAACTAACTATGGCTACACCTTC
many | NA | TRBJ1-2 | TRBV5-1 | CASGAQDSYGYTF | TGCGCCAGCGGGGCCCAGGACAGCTATGGCTACACCTTC
many | TRBD1 | TRBJ2-7 | TRBV11-2 | CASSFPTGDPSRTYEQYF | TGTGCCAGCAGCTTTCCGACAGGGGACCCCAGTCGGACCTACGAGCAGTACTTC
NA | TRBD2 | TRBJ2-7 | TRBV28 | CASSPLGIAGALEQYF | TGTGCCAGCAGTCCCCTTGGGATAGCGGGGGCTCTGGAGCAGTACTTC
many | NA | TRBJ2-5 | TRBV7-9 | CASSLSSSPETQYF | TGTGCCAGCAGCTTGTCTAGCTCTCCTGAGACCCAGTACTTC
many | NA | TRBJ1-5 | TRBV7-9 | CASSFSRADNQPQHF | TGTGCCAGCAGCTTTTCCAGGGCTGACAATCAGCCCCAGCATTTT
many | NA | TRBJ1-6 | TRBV7-2 | CASSLAPSYNSPLHF | TGTGCCAGCAGCTTAGCTCCGTCGTATAATTCACCCCTCCACTTT
many | NA | TRBJ2-7 | TRBV19 | CATSRGHEQYF | TGTGCCACGAGTAGGGGCCACGAGCAGTACTTC
NA | NA | TRBJ2-1 | TRBV3-1 | CASSQDAGPYNEQFF | TGTGCCAGCAGCCAGGATGCAGGCCCCTACAATGAGCAGTTCTTC